This T cell receptor (beta chain) is from a study of patients and donors after allogeneic stem cell transplantation. TCRdb independently ran MiXCR on the RT-PCR reads; one entry per CDR3 protein. In the table there are more than 150,000 distinct CDR3 sequences, nearly 25% of which are singletons. CDR1 is SQVTM, CDR2 ANQGSEA, per germline. J lost 5 bases, V lost 0 bases, and 7 bases had no gene match. The CDR3 extends over 14 amino acids. The receptor comes from a human donor who was either an allogeneic HSCT recipient or a stem cell or donor lymphocyte infusion donor (not recorded which). It is not recorded whose cells these are; they may come from a transplant donor. Material: blood, either unsorted or a sorted T cell fraction (not recorded which). The chain has TRBV29-1 and TRBJ2-7, with 7 bases that match TRBD2. The CDR3 protein is CSVEDPGGPDEQYF. CDR3 DNA sequence: TGCAGCGTTGAAGATCCGGGGGGTCCCGACGAGCAGTACTTC.